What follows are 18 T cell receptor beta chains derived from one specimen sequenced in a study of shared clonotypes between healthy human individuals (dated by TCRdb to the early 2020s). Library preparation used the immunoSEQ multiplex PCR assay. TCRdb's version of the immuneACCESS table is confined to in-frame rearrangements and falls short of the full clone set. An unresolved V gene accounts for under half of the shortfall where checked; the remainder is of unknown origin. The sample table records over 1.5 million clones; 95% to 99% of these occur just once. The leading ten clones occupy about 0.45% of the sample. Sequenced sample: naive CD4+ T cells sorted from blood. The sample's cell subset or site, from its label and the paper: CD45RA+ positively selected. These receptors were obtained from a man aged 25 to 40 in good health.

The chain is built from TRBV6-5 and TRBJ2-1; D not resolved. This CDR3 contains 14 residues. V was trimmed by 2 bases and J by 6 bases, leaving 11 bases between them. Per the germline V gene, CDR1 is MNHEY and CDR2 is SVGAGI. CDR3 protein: CASSYGVSTNEQFF. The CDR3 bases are TGTGCCAGCAGTTACGGTGTCAGTACCAATGAGCAGTTCTTC.

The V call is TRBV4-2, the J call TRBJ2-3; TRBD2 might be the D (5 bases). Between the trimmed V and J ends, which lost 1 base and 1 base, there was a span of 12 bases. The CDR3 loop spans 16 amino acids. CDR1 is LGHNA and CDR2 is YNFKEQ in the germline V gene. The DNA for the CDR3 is TGTGCCAGCAGCCAAGTGTCGGGATCCGGCACAGATACGCAGTATTTT. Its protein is CASSQVSGSGTDTQYF.

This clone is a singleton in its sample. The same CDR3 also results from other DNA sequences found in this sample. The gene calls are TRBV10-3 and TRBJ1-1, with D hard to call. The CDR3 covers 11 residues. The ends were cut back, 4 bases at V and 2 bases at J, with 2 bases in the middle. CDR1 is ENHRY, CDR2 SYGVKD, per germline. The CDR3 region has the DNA TGTGCCATCAGTGTTAACACTGAAGCTTTCTTT. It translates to CAISVNTEAFF.

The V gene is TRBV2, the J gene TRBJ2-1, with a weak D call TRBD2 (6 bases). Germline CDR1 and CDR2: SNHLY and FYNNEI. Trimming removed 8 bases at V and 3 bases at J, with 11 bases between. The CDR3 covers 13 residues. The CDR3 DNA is TGTGCCAGCTTGGCGGGACTCTACAATGAGCAGTTCTTC. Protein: CASLAGLYNEQFF.

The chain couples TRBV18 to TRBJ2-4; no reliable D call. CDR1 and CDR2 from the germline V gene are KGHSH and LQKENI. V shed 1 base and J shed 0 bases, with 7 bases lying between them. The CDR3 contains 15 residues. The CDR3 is CASSPRNKAKNIQYF. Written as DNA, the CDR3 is TGTGCCAGCTCACCACGGAACAAAGCCAAAAACATTCAGTACTTC.

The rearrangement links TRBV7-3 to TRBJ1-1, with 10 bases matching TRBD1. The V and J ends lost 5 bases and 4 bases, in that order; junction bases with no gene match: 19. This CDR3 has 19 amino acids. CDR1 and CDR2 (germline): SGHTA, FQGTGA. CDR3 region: CASSDQDRGRLLDGTEAFF. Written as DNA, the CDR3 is TGTGCCAGCAGCGATCAGGACAGGGGGAGGCTACTGGATGGCACTGAAGCTTTCTTT. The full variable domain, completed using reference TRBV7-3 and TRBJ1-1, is GAGVSQTPSNKVTEKGKYVELRCDPISGHTALYWYRQSLGQGPEFLIYFQGTGAADDSGLPNDRFFAVRPEGSVSTLKIQRTERGDSAVYLCASSDQDRGRLLDGTEAFFGQGTRLTVV.

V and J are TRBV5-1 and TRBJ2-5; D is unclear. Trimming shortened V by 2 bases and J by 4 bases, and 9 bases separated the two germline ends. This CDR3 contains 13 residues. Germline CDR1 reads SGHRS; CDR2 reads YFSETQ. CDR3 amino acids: CASSFDSSETQYF. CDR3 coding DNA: TGCGCCAGCAGCTTTGATAGTTCAGAGACCCAGTACTTC. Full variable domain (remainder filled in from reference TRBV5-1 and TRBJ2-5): KAGVTQTPRYLIKTRGQQVTLSCSPISGHRSVSWYQQTPGQGLQFLFEYFSETQRNKGNFPGRFSGRQFSNSRSEMNVSTLELGDSALYLCASSFDSSETQYFGPGTRLLVL.

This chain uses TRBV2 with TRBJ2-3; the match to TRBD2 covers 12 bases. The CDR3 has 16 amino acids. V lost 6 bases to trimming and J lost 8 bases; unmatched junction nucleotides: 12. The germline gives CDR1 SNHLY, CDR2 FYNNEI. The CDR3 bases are TGTGCCAGCAGGTTGGAGACTAGCGGGAGTAGCGGTACGCAGTATTTT. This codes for CASRLETSGSSGTQYF.

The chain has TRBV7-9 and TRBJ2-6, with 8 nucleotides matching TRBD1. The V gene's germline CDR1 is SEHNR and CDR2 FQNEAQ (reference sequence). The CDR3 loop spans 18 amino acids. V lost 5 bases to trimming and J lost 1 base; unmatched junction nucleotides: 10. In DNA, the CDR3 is TGTGCCAGCAGCGCTTTCCAGGGGGCAGGGTCTGGGGCCAACGTCCTGACTTTC. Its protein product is CASSAFQGAGSGANVLTF.

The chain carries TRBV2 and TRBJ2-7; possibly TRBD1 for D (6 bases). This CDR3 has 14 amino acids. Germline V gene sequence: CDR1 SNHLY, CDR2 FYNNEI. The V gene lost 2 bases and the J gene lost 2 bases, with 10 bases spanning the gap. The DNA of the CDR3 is TGTGCCAGCAGTGAAAGGGCAGGGGCCTACGAGCAGTACTTC. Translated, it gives CASSERAGAYEQYF.

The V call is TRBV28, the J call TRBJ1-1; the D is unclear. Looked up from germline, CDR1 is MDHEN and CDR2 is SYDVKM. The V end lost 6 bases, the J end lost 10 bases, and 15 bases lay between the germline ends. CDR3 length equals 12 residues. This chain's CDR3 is CASSSNSVSAFF. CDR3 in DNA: TGTGCCAGCAGCAGTAACTCTGTTTCAGCTTTCTTT.

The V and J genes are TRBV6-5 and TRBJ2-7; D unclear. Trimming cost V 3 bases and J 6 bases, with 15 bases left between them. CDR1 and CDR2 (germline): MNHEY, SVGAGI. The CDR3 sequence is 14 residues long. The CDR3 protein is CASSYGRGVSEQYF. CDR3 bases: TGTGCCAGCAGTTATGGCCGTGGGGTAAGCGAGCAGTACTTC.

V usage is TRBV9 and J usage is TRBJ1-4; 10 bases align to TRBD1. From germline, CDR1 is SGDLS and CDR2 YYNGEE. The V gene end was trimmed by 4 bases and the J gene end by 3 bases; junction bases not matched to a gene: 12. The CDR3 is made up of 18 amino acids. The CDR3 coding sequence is TGTGCCAGCAGCCTCACCCCGGGACAGGGGATACCTAATGAAAAACTGTTTTTT. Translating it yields CASSLTPGQGIPNEKLFF.

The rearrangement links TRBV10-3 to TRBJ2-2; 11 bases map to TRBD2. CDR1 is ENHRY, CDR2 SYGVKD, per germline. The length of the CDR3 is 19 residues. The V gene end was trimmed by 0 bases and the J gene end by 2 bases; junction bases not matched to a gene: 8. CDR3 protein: CAISESLAGGRLNTGELFF. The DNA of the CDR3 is TGTGCCATCAGTGAGTCGCTAGCGGGAGGCCGGCTTAACACCGGGGAGCTGTTTTTT.

The CDR3 nucleotides read TGTGCCAGTAGTGCCACAGGGGGCGCCTACAATGAGCAGTTCTTC. Its translation: CASSATGGAYNEQFF. This rearrangement joins TRBV19 to TRBJ2-1, with 9 positions matching TRBD1. Germline CDR1 is LNHDA and CDR2 is SQIVND (reference sequence). After removal of 5 bases from V and 2 bases from J, the junction contained 4 bases not matched to a gene. This CDR3 contains 15 residues.

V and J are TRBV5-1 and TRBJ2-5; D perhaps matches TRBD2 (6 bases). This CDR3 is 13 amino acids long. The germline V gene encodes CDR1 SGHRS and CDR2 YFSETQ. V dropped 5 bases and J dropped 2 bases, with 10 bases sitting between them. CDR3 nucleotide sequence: TGCGCCAGCAGGCTGGAGGGGCAAGAGACCCAGTACTTC. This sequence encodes CASRLEGQETQYF.

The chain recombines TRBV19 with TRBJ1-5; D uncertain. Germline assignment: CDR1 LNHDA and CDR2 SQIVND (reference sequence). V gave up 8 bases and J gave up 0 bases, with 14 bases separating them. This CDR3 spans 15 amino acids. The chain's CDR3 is CASAPWQFSNQPQHF. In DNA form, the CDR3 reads TGTGCCAGTGCCCCCTGGCAGTTTAGCAATCAGCCCCAGCATTTT.

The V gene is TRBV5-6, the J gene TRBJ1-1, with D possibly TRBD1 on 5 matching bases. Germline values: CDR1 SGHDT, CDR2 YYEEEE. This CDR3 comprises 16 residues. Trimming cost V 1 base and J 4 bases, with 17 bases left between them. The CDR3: CASSLWGPGVRTEAFF. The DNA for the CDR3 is TGTGCCAGCAGCTTGTGGGGACCCGGGGTACGCACTGAAGCTTTCTTT.